This T cell receptor beta chain was profiled in a study of cytomegalovirus exposure and HLA in healthy donors. The CDR3 runs to 16 residues. CDR1 and CDR2 from the germline V gene are SNHLY and FYNNEI. V shed 4 bases and J shed 12 bases, with 27 bases lying between them. The PCR contained 60 Vbeta and 13 Jbeta primers. Generated by immunoSEQ multiplex PCR, the TCRdb table keeps only in-frame clones and is missing some. Of 90,000 to 130,000 clones listed, roughly 80% are singletons. The sequence was obtained from a man under 40 in good health and CMV-seropositive. Sequenced material: PBMCs. The chain carries TRBV2 and TRBJ1-2; a weak D match, TRBD1 (5 bases). The CDR3 loop reads CASSGSTLGTSRGDTF. CDR3 sequence (DNA): TGTGCCAGCAGTGGATCGACTCTCGGGACTTCGAGAGGAGACACCTTC.